This T cell receptor beta chain was captured in a study of blood T cells in healthy people across ages. Combining a sample-barcoded 5' primer with a J-beta primer mix, a second PCR ran for roughly 6 to 11 cycles. A tag from a template-switch adaptor with 12 random nucleotides marked each cDNA molecule. Sequencing recovered at least 2.5 million CDR3-containing paired-end reads from each sample. TCRdb reprocessed the 5' RACE reads via MiXCR and lists one record per CDR3 protein. Of approximately 690,000 distinct CDR3 sequences in the sample, roughly 50% were seen once. The sequence derives from a man aged 60 to 69 in good health. Sequenced material: blood.

The CDR3 loop reads CASSLRGGDETQYF. The CDR3 region has the DNA TGCGCCAGCAGCTTACGAGGAGGGGATGAGACCCAGTACTTC. This chain joins TRBV5-1 and TRBJ2-7, with D perhaps TRBD2 (6 bases). Gene TRBJ2-5 matches the end of the DNA better, so the J call may be wrong. Germline V gene sequence: CDR1 SGHRS, CDR2 YFSETQ. CDR3 length equals 14 residues.